This passage covers 25 T cell receptor beta chains from one sample sequenced in a study of blood T cell repertoires in COVID-19 (TCRdb year 2020). Libraries were constructed by the immunoSEQ multiplex PCR assay. This immuneACCESS table, as held by TCRdb, lists in-frame sequences with V and J called but not all clones. Of the missing ones, under half trace to an unresolved V gene in checked studies; the others have no known cause. The sample table records approximately 210,000 clones; around nine tenths of these occur just once. The top ten hold roughly 5% of the sample. Specimen: peripheral blood. These receptors all stem from a woman in her forties with acute or convalescent COVID-19.

This clone was observed once. This sequence joins TRBV9 and TRBJ2-2; D is uncertain. CDR3 length: 13 residues. V was pared by 4 bases and J by 8 bases, with 12 bases between. CDR1 and CDR2 (germline): SGDLS, YYNGEE. The CDR3 loop reads CASSSSSRGELFF. CDR3 nucleotides: TGTGCCAGCAGCTCTAGTTCGAGAGGGGAGCTGTTTTTT.

V gene TRBV5-4 combines with J gene TRBJ1-3; 12 bases match TRBD1. CDR1 SGHNT and CDR2 YYREEE come from the germline V gene (reference sequence). CDR3 length: 15 residues. V gave up 4 bases and J gave up 8 bases; unmatched junction bases: 7. CDR3 coding DNA: TGTGCCAGCAGCAGGGACAGGGGGCTGAAAGACACCATATATTTT. Translation gives CASSRDRGLKDTIYF.

The chain combines TRBV6-5 with TRBJ2-2; D not resolved. From germline, CDR1 is MNHEY and CDR2 SVGAGI. Trimming left V 4 bases short and J 2 bases short, with 8 bases between. CDR3 size: 14 residues. For the CDR3, the DNA is TGTGCCAGCAGTTTTGCAGATAACACCGGGGAGCTGTTTTTT. Translation gives CASSFADNTGELFF.

The chain recombines TRBV5-4 with TRBJ1-2, with TRBD1 matching over 9 bases. This CDR3 region has 14 residues. Per the germline V gene, CDR1 is SGHNT and CDR2 is YYREEE (reference sequence). V lost 2 bases, J lost 7 bases, and 6 bases stayed unmatched. CDR3 amino acids: CASSFLDRGGGYTF. Written as DNA, the CDR3 is TGTGCCAGCAGCTTTTTGGACAGGGGTGGTGGCTACACCTTC.

The chain joins TRBV20-1 to TRBJ2-7; TRBD1 is a possible D gene (5 bases). Trimming cost V 0 bases and J 9 bases, with 9 bases left between them. The V gene's germline CDR1 is DFQATT and CDR2 SNEGSKA (reference sequence). This CDR3 region has 11 residues. The CDR3: CSARDLQGQYV. CDR3 in DNA: TGCAGTGCTAGAGATCTCCAGGGGCAGTACGTC.

V is TRBV7-2 and J is TRBJ1-2; D is unresolved. Trimming took 4 bases from V and 3 from J, leaving 3 bases between them. The germline CDR1 and CDR2 sequences are SGHTA and FQGNSA. The CDR3 runs to 11 residues. The CDR3 loop is CASSSDYGYTF. Written as DNA, the CDR3 is TGTGCCAGCAGCTCCGACTATGGCTACACCTTC.

Concerning this clone: The same CDR3 can be traced to other DNA sequences in this sample. J is TRBJ1-2 and V is TRBV5-1; the match to TRBD1 covers 7 bases. The germline V gene has CDR1 SGHRS and CDR2 YFSETQ. The CDR3 extends over 14 amino acids. Unmatched junction bases numbered 1, after V lost 0 bases and J lost 2 bases. Here the CDR3 reads CASSLGDRNYGYTF. For the CDR3, the DNA is TGCGCCAGCAGCTTGGGGGACAGAAACTATGGCTACACCTTC.

The rearrangement uses TRBV11-2 and TRBJ1-1; D call uncertain. Germline V gives CDR1 SGHAT, CDR2 FQNNGV. The V and J ends lost 5 bases and 4 bases respectively, with 17 bases between them. This CDR3 is built from 15 residues. The CDR3: CASSGPLGDGTEAFF. The CDR3 bases are TGTGCCAGCAGCGGCCCTCTAGGCGATGGCACTGAAGCTTTCTTT.

The chain has TRBV7-9 and TRBJ2-5; TRBD2 might be the D (5 bases). The CDR3 contains 14 residues. V lost 2 bases to trimming and J lost 5 bases, with 12 bases between them. Germline V gene data show CDR1 as SEHNR and CDR2 as FQNEAQ (reference sequence). The CDR3 sequence is CASSLTRGMETQYF. The CDR3 DNA follows: TGTGCCAGCAGCTTAACCCGGGGAATGGAGACCCAGTACTTC.

This chain joins TRBV11-2 and TRBJ2-3, with TRBD1 matching 10 bases. The V gene end was trimmed by 5 bases and the J gene end by 6 bases; junction bases not matched to a gene: 8. This CDR3 region has 15 residues. Germline CDR1 and CDR2: SGHAT and FQNNGV. The CDR3 bases are TGTGCCAGCAGCATGACGGGACAGGGGCCCGATACGCAGTATTTT. Protein product: CASSMTGQGPDTQYF.

This rearrangement joins TRBV6-6 to TRBJ2-3; 8 bases align to TRBD2. Germline CDR1 MNHNY, CDR2 SVGAGI (reference sequence). The V segment lost 7 bases and the J segment 2 bases; nucleotides outside the gene matches: 8. The CDR3 is made up of 15 amino acids. The CDR3 bases are TGTGCCAGCAAGCGCGTAGCGGGGACCACAGATACGCAGTATTTT. Translating gives CASKRVAGTTDTQYF.

CDR3 protein: CASSSSVGLAGAYSYNEQFF. The CDR3 nucleotides read TGTGCCAGCTCCTCAAGCGTCGGACTAGCGGGGGCCTACTCCTACAATGAGCAGTTCTTC. This chain joins TRBV18 and TRBJ2-1; 13 bases are shared with TRBD2. CDR3 length: 20 residues. V shed 6 bases, J shed 0 bases, and the junction held 14 bases outside the gene matches. Germline CDR1 KGHSH, CDR2 LQKENI.

The gene calls are TRBV19 and TRBJ1-1, with unresolved D. CDR3 length equals 12 residues. V was shortened by 9 bases and J by 6 bases, with 14 bases between the two germline ends. Germline CDR1 reads LNHDA; CDR2 reads SQIVND (reference sequence). The CDR3, as DNA: TGTGCCAGCCGACTGATGGCTTCTGAAGCTTTCTTT. Its translation is CASRLMASEAFF.

V usage is TRBV5-1 and J usage is TRBJ2-5; 7 bases map to TRBD2. This CDR3 has 15 residues. Trimming removed 0 bases from V and 4 bases from J; junction bases left unmatched: 6. Germline V gene data show CDR1 as SGHRS and CDR2 as YFSETQ. DNA of the CDR3: TGCGCCAGCAGCTTGGCGGGGGGTTCCGGAGAGACCCAGTACTTC. Residues: CASSLAGGSGETQYF.

The rearrangement links TRBV6-5 to TRBJ1-2, with D tentatively TRBD1 (6 bases). The germline CDR1 and CDR2 sequences are MNHEY and SVGAGI. V lost 7 bases and J lost 7, with 22 bases in between. The CDR3 sequence is 15 residues long. The chain's CDR3 is CASTLTGQGSSGYTF. CDR3 sequence (DNA): TGTGCCAGCACCCTAACAGGGCAGGGGAGCTCTGGCTACACCTTC.

The rearrangement links TRBV2 to TRBJ1-2, with D maybe TRBD1 (5 bases). V lost 6 bases to trimming and J lost 5 bases, with 16 bases between them. The CDR3 runs to 14 residues. Germline V gives CDR1 SNHLY, CDR2 FYNNEI. The CDR3 DNA sequence: TGTGCCAGCAGGGGGGACGGGAGGACGTATGGCTACACCTTC. Amino acid sequence: CASRGDGRTYGYTF.

The chain carries TRBV6-5 and TRBJ1-4; possible D gene TRBD1, 5 bases. V was cut by 7 bases and J by 4 bases, with 13 bases left in between. The CDR3 sequence is 14 residues long. The germline V gene encodes CDR1 MNHEY and CDR2 SVGAGI. Written as DNA, the CDR3 is TGTGCCAGCATAGACAGCTTCTATAATGAAAAACTGTTTTTT. This sequence encodes CASIDSFYNEKLFF.

The rearrangement uses TRBV9 and TRBJ1-2; TRBD1 matches at 10 bases. With 4 bases clipped from V and 0 bases from J, the junction kept 3 bases outside the gene matches. Germline CDR1 is SGDLS and CDR2 is YYNGEE. There are 15 residues in the CDR3. CDR3 protein: CASSSGQGTNYGYTF. The CDR3 nucleotides are TGTGCCAGCAGCTCGGGACAGGGGACTAACTATGGCTACACCTTC.

This clone was observed a single time. V is TRBV2 and J is TRBJ1-4, with unresolved D. V gave up 4 bases and J gave up 4 bases, with 4 bases separating them. The CDR3 spans 12 residues. The germline gives CDR1 SNHLY, CDR2 FYNNEI. The chain's CDR3 is CASSALNEKLFF. DNA for the CDR3: TGTGCCAGCAGTGCACTTAATGAAAAACTGTTTTTT.

The chain uses TRBV20-1 and TRBJ1-1, with unresolved D. Germline V gene sequence: CDR1 DFQATT, CDR2 SNEGSKA (reference sequence). Trimming took off 6 bases at V and 7 bases at J, with 9 bases between the two ends. This CDR3 contains 10 residues. The CDR3, as DNA: TGCAGTGCCCCCCCACTTGAAGCTTTCTTT. Protein: CSAPPLEAFF.

The chain has TRBV10-1 and TRBJ1-5, with a tentative D call TRBD1 (5 bases). Trimming pared 6 bases from V and 11 bases from J, leaving 17 bases between. The CDR3 totals 13 residues. The germline gives CDR1 WNHNN, CDR2 SYGVQD (reference sequence). This chain's CDR3 is CASRGQGSVSQHF. CDR3 bases: TGCGCCAGCAGGGGGCAGGGATCCGTGTCCCAGCATTTT.

This chain links TRBV4-2 with TRBJ1-5; no clear D gene. The CDR3 contains 14 residues. Per germline, CDR1 LGHNA and CDR2 YNFKEQ. V shed 0 bases and J shed 6 bases, with 9 bases lying between them. This CDR3 reads CASSQDREGQPQHF. The CDR3 DNA reads as TGTGCCAGCAGCCAAGATCGGGAGGGTCAGCCCCAGCATTTT.

The chain joins TRBV7-9 to TRBJ1-2; D is perhaps TRBD1 (5 bases). The V end lost 1 base, the J end lost 6 bases, and 12 bases lay between the germline ends. The germline V gene encodes CDR1 SEHNR and CDR2 FQNEAQ (reference sequence). This CDR3 spans 14 amino acids. CDR3 DNA sequence: TGTGCCAGCAGCTTAGAACCACAGGCCGATGGCTACACCTTC. This sequence encodes CASSLEPQADGYTF. Full variable domain (remainder filled in from reference TRBV7-9 and TRBJ1-2): DTGVSQNPRHKITKRGQNVTFRCDPISEHNRLYWYRQTLGQGPEFLTYFQNEAQLEKSRLLSDRFSAERPKGSFSTLEIQRTEQGDSAMYLCASSLEPQADGYTFGSGTRLTVV.

This clone occurred once. The V call is TRBV7-2, the J call TRBJ1-1, with TRBD1 as a possible D gene (5 bases). The V gene lost 5 bases and the J gene lost 1 base, with 14 bases spanning the gap. The CDR3 sequence is 15 residues long. Germline CDR1 is SGHTA and CDR2 is FQGNSA. Written as DNA, the CDR3 is TGTGCCAGCAGCACCAGACAGACCCCGAACACTGAAGCTTTCTTT. This codes for CASSTRQTPNTEAFF.

The J gene is TRBJ1-2, the V gene TRBV10-2; weak D call: TRBD1 (6 bases). The V and J ends lost 1 base and 4 bases respectively, with 16 bases between them. This CDR3 is 16 amino acids long. Germline V gene sequence: CDR1 WSHSY, CDR2 SAAADI. The CDR3 spells CASSELGDIRFYGYTF. CDR3 coding DNA: TGCGCCAGCAGTGAGTTAGGGGACATCCGTTTCTATGGCTACACCTTC.